The 18 T cell receptor beta chains below were found in one sample sequenced in a study of T-cell memory formation after mild COVID-19. TCRdb called the 5' RACE reads again in MiXCR, with one record for every CDR3 protein. The data show 100,000 to 150,000 distinct CDR3 sequences, around a sixth seen once. The specimen sequenced was PBMCs or a T cell subset sorted from them (not recorded which). These TCRs come from an adult woman who had mild COVID-19 (a few samples of this study predate the infection). Cell type and time point are not known.

This clonotype was seen only a few times. V is TRBV15 and J is TRBJ2-3, with TRBD2 matching over 10 bases. The germline V gene encodes CDR1 LNHNV and CDR2 YYDKDF (reference sequence). V lost 0 bases to trimming and J lost 6 bases; unmatched junction nucleotides: 12. CDR3 size: 18 residues. In DNA form, the CDR3 reads TGTGCCACCAGCAGAGATAGCCCCAGCGGGAGGGCCGGGGATACGCAGTATTTT. Amino acid sequence: CATSRDSPSGRAGDTQYF. Based on the CDR3 plus reference TRBV15 and TRBJ2-3, the full variable domain is DAMVIQNPRYQVTQFGKPVTLSCSQTLNHNVMYWYQQKSSQAPKLLFHYYDKDFNNEADTPDNFQSRRPNTSFCFLDIRSPGLGDTAMYLCATSRDSPSGRAGDTQYFGPGTRLTVL.

Only a few counts were recorded for this clonotype. V usage is TRBV30 and J usage is TRBJ2-7; perhaps TRBD2 as D (6 bases). The length of the CDR3 is 14 residues. Germline CDR1 reads GTSNPN; CDR2 reads SVGIG (reference sequence). The V gene lost 0 bases and the J gene lost 2 bases, with 11 bases spanning the gap. The CDR3 DNA sequence: TGTGCCTGGAGTGTACACGGGGGTGCCTACGAGCAGTACTTC. Its protein product is CAWSVHGGAYEQYF.

This clonotype was seen a few times. The CDR3 DNA sequence: TGTGCCAGCAGCTTCACGGTTGGACAGGGTACAGATACGCAGTATTTT. Its protein product is CASSFTVGQGTDTQYF. The chain has TRBV7-2 and TRBJ2-3, with 8 bases aligning to TRBD1. The CDR3 is 16 residues long. Germline V gene sequence: CDR1 SGHTA, CDR2 FQGNSA. V was pared by 3 bases and J by 3 bases, with 8 bases of the junction left unmatched.

This chain links TRBV7-2 with TRBJ1-1, with 8 bases aligning to TRBD1. V dropped 5 bases and J dropped 6; count of bases not matched to a gene: 8. The germline V gene has CDR1 SGHTA and CDR2 FQGNSA. The length of the CDR3 is 14 residues. In DNA form, the CDR3 reads TGTGCCAGCAGCCCGGACAGGGTTGTATCTGAAGCTTTCTTT. This sequence encodes CASSPDRVVSEAFF.

The genes are TRBV10-3 and TRBJ1-1, with 8 bases matching TRBD1. Germline V gives CDR1 ENHRY, CDR2 SYGVKD. V lost 5 bases to trimming and J lost 3 bases; unmatched junction nucleotides: 5. The CDR3 loop spans 14 amino acids. CDR3 DNA sequence: TGTGCCATCAGTCACGGACAGGGCGACACTGAAGCTTTCTTT. Amino acids: CAISHGQGDTEAFF.

The gene calls are TRBV5-1 and TRBJ1-2; D is undetermined. This CDR3 region has 13 residues. V lost 4 bases, J lost 5 bases, and 12 bases lay in between. Germline CDR1 is SGHRS and CDR2 is YFSETQ. The CDR3 loop reads CASSQNERYGYTF. The CDR3 coding sequence is TGCGCCAGCAGCCAGAACGAACGATATGGCTACACCTTC.

This chain uses TRBV7-2 with TRBJ2-3; unclear D gene. Trimming took 1 base from V and 1 from J, leaving 9 bases between them. Germline loops: CDR1 SGHTA, CDR2 FQGNSA. The CDR3 runs 15 residues. The CDR3 DNA is TGTGCCAGCAGCTTAGTAACTCTTCGCACAGATACGCAGTATTTT. This translates into CASSLVTLRTDTQYF.

This chain uses TRBV24-1 with TRBJ1-2; D is perhaps TRBD1 (5 bases). This CDR3 spans 18 amino acids. V was shortened by 3 bases and J by 7 bases, with 26 bases between the two germline ends. Germline CDR1 KGHDR, CDR2 SFDVKD. The CDR3 spells CATSDQRWKDGGFSGYTF. CDR3 coding DNA: TGTGCCACCAGTGATCAGCGTTGGAAGGACGGGGGGTTCAGTGGCTACACCTTC.

J is TRBJ2-7 and V is TRBV7-2; 7 bases fit TRBD2. The V and J ends lost 5 bases and 0 bases, in that order; junction bases with no gene match: 19. CDR3 size: 19 residues. The germline gives CDR1 SGHTA, CDR2 FQGNSA. In nucleotides, the CDR3 is TGTGCCAGCAGCCTATTAGGAATTGAGCTAGCGGTTAGCTCCTACGAGCAGTACTTC. As protein: CASSLLGIELAVSSYEQYF.

This clonotype was counted between two and nine times. The chain employs TRBV4-3 and TRBJ2-7; D is ambiguous. V was pared by 4 bases and J by 0 bases, with 13 bases between. The germline V gene has CDR1 LGHNA and CDR2 YSLEER. The CDR3 is 15 amino acids. The CDR3 is CASSREKFGSYEQYF. The CDR3 bases are TGCGCCAGCAGCCGAGAGAAATTCGGCTCCTACGAGCAGTACTTC.

The chain has TRBV11-1 and TRBJ2-2; possible D gene TRBD1, 7 bases. The CDR3 runs to 15 residues. Germline assignment: CDR1 SGHAT and CDR2 FQDESV (reference sequence). V lost 2 bases and J 6 bases, leaving 13 bases between the germline ends. The CDR3 DNA reads TGTGCCAGCAGCTTAAGAACAGGGGAGGCCGGGGAGCTGTTTTTT. It translates to CASSLRTGEAGELFF.

The chain joins TRBV13 to TRBJ1-2; unclear D gene. Germline lookup yields CDR1 PRHDT and CDR2 FYEKMQ (reference sequence). Trimming cost V 7 bases and J 2 bases, with 14 bases left between them. The CDR3 totals 14 residues. This CDR3 reads CASTLAYQNYGYTF. For the CDR3, the DNA is TGTGCCAGCACCCTCGCGTACCAAAACTATGGCTACACCTTC.

The chain joins TRBV7-9 to TRBJ2-5; 10 bases align to TRBD1. V was pared by 5 bases and J by 3 bases, with 3 bases of the junction left unmatched. This CDR3 spans 14 amino acids. In germline, CDR1 is SEHNR, CDR2 FQNEAQ (reference sequence). CDR3 loop: CASSSGQGEETQYF. The DNA of the CDR3 is TGTGCCAGCAGCAGTGGACAGGGGGAAGAGACCCAGTACTTC.

This clonotype has only a few counts. The chain is built from TRBV10-3 and TRBJ2-5, with D possibly being TRBD1 (5 bases). Trimming took off 4 bases at V and 1 base at J, with 13 bases between the two ends. Germline CDR1 ENHRY, CDR2 SYGVKD. This CDR3 has 15 amino acids. The CDR3 bases are TGTGCCATCAGTGGGGCTCCAGGGCCCCAAGAGACCCAGTACTTC. Translating gives CAISGAPGPQETQYF.

This sequence joins TRBV27 and TRBJ2-7; D is tentatively TRBD1 or TRBD2 (6 bases each). Between the trimmed V and J ends, which lost 2 bases and 2 bases, there was a span of 31 bases. The CDR3 loop spans 21 amino acids. CDR1 and CDR2 (germline): MNHEY, SMNVEV (reference sequence). The CDR3 spells CASSLTGLQDSVLSWTYEQYF. The CDR3 region has the DNA TGTGCCAGCAGTTTAACGGGACTTCAGGACAGCGTCCTAAGCTGGACCTACGAGCAGTACTTC.

V and J are TRBV7-9 and TRBJ2-7, with 12 positions matching TRBD2. This CDR3 has 17 amino acids. The germline V gene encodes CDR1 SEHNR and CDR2 FQNEAQ (reference sequence). V lost 5 bases and J lost 5; bases outside the gene matches: 13. The CDR3 bases are TGTGCCAGCAGCCCTAGCGGGAGGGGCCCTATTCAAGACGAGCAGTACTTC. Protein product: CASSPSGRGPIQDEQYF.

V usage is TRBV7-9 and J usage is TRBJ2-7; D ambiguous. V was shortened by 5 bases and J by 4 bases, with 12 bases between the two germline ends. The germline gives CDR1 SEHNR, CDR2 FQNEAQ (reference sequence). The CDR3 covers 13 residues. Written as DNA, the CDR3 is TGTGCCAGCAGCCCGAAGACCGGGTACGAGCAGTACTTC. It codes for CASSPKTGYEQYF. The full variable domain, completed using reference TRBV7-9 and TRBJ2-7, is DTGVSQNPRHKITKRGQNVTFRCDPISEHNRLYWYRQTLGQGPEFLTYFQNEAQLEKSRLLSDRFSAERPKGSFSTLEIQRTEQGDSAMYLCASSPKTGYEQYFGPGTRLTVT.

This clonotype was recorded a few times. This chain connects TRBV24-1 to TRBJ2-1; perhaps TRBD2 as D (6 bases). Between the trimmed V and J ends, which lost 7 bases and 7 bases, there was a span of 16 bases. This CDR3 has 14 residues. Germline V gene data show CDR1 as KGHDR and CDR2 as SFDVKD. DNA of the CDR3: TGTGCCACCAGGCCGTCGGGGGAGAGGAATGAGCAGTTCTTC. Its protein product is CATRPSGERNEQFF.